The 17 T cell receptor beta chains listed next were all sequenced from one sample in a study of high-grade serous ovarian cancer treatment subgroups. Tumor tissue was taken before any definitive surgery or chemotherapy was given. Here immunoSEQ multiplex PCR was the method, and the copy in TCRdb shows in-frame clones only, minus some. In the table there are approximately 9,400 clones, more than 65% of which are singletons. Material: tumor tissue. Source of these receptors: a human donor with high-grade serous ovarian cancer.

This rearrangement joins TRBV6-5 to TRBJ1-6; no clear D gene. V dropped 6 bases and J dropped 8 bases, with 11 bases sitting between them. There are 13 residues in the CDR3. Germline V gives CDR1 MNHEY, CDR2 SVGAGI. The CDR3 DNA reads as TGTGCCAGCAGCGCCGGGAGGGATTCACCCCTCCACTTT. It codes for CASSAGRDSPLHF.

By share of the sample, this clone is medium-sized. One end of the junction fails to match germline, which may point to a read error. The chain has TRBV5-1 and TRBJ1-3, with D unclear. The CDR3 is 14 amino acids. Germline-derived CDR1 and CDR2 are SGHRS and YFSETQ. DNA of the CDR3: TGCGCCAGCAGTTTGGAATGGGCGGGAAACACCATATATTTT. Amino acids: CASSLEWAGNTIYF.

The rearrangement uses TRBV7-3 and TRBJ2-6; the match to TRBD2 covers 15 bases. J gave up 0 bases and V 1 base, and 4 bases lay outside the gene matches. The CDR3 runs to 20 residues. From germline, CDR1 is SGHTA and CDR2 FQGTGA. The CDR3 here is CASSLRTSGRETSGANVLTF. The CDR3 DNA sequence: TGTGCCAGCAGCTTAAGGACTAGCGGGAGGGAGACCTCTGGGGCCAACGTCCTGACTTTC.

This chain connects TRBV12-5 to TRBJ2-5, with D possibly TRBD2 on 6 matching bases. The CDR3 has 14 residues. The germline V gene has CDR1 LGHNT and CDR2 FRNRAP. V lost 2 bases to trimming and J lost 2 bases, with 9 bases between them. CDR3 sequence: CASGLMGLQETQYF. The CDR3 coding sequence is TGTGCTAGTGGTTTGATGGGACTTCAAGAGACCCAGTACTTC.

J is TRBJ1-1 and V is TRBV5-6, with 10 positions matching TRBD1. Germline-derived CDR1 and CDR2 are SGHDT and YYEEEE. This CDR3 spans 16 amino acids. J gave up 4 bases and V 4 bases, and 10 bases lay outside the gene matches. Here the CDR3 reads CASSTRDRGFGTEAFF. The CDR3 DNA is TGTGCCAGCAGCACCCGGGACAGGGGTTTCGGCACTGAAGCTTTCTTT.

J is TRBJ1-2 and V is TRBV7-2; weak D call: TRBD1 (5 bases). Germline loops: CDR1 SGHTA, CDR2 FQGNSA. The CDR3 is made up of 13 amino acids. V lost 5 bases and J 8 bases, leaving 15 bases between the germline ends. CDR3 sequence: CASSHPGTGGYTF. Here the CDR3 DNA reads TGTGCCAGCAGCCACCCGGGGACGGGAGGCTACACCTTC.

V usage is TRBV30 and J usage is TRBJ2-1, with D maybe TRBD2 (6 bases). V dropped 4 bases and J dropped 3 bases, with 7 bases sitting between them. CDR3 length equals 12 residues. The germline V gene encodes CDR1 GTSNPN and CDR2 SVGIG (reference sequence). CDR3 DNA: TGTGCCTGGAAGGGACTCTACAATGAGCAGTTCTTC. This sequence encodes CAWKGLYNEQFF. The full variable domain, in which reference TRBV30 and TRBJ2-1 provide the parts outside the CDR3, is SQTIHQWPATLVQPVGSPLSLECTVEGTSNPNLYWYRQAAGRGLQLLFYSVGIGQISSEVPQNLSASRPQDRQFILSSKKLLLSDSGFYLCAWKGLYNEQFFGPGTRLTVL.

The CDR3 loop is CASSFGRAGLRGYTF. Written as DNA, the CDR3 is TGTGCCAGCAGTTTCGGGAGGGCGGGGTTAAGGGGCTACACCTTC. This chain links TRBV28 with TRBJ1-2; the D is unclear. The CDR3 is 15 residues long. Trimming took off 3 bases at V and 8 bases at J, with 19 bases between the two ends. Germline CDR1 is MDHEN and CDR2 is SYDVKM.

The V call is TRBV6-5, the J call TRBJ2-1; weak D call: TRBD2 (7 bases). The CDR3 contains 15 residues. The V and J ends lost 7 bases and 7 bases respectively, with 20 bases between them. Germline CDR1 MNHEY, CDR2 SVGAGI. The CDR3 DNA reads TGTGCCAGCATGGGGGGGGCAGGCCTGGGGAATGAGCAGTTCTTC. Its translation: CASMGGAGLGNEQFF.

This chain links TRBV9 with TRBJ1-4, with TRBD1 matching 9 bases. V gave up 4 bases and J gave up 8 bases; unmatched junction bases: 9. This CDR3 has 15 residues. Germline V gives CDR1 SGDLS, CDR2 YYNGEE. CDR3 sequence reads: CASSPSTGGREKLFF. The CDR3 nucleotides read TGTGCCAGCAGCCCCTCGACAGGGGGTCGGGAAAAACTGTTTTTT. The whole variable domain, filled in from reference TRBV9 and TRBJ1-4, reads DSGVTQTPKHLITATGQRVTLRCSPRSGDLSVYWYQQSLDQGLQFLIQYYNGEERAKGNILERFSAQQFPDLHSELNLSSLELGDSALYFCASSPSTGGREKLFFGSGTQLSVL.

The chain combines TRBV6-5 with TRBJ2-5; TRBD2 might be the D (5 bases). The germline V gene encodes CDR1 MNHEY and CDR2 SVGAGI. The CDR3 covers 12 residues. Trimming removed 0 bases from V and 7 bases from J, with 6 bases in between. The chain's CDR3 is CASSYSGGTQYF. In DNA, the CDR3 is TGTGCCAGCAGTTACTCCGGAGGGACCCAGTACTTC.

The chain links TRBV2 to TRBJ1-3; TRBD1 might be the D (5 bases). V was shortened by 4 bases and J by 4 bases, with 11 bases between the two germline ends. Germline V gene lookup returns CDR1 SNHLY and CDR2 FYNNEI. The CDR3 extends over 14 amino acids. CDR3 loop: CASSVSGRGNTIYF. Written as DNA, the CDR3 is TGTGCCAGCAGTGTTTCAGGGAGGGGAAACACCATATATTTT.

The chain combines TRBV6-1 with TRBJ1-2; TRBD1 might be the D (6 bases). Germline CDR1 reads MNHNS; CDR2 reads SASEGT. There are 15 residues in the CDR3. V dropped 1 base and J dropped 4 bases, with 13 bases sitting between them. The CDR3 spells CASSEGPGAGYGYTF. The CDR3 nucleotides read TGTGCCAGCAGTGAAGGCCCAGGGGCCGGCTATGGCTACACCTTC.

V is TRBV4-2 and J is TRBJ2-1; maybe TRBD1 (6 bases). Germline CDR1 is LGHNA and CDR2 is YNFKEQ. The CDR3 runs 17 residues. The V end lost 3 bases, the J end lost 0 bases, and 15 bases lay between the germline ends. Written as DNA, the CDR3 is TGTGCCAGCAGCCACCCTATCGACAGGAGCTCCTACAATGAGCAGTTCTTC. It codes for CASSHPIDRSSYNEQFF.

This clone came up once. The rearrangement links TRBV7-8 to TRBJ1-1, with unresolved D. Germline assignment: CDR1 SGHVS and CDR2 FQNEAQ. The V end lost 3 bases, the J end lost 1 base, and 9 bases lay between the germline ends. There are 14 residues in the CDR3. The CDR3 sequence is CASSFVGGNTEAFF. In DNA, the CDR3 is TGTGCCAGCAGCTTCGTCGGCGGGAACACTGAAGCTTTCTTT.

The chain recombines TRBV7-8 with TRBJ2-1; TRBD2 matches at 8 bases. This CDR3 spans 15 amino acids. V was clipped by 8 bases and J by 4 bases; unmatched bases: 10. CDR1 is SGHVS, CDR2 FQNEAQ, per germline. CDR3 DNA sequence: TGTGCCAGCTTCCCGGGGGGGACTATATACAATGAGCAGTTCTTC. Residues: CASFPGGTIYNEQFF.

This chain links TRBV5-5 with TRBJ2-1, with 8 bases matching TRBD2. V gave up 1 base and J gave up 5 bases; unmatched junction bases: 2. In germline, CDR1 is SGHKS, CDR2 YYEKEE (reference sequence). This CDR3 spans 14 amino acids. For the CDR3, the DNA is TGTGCCAGCAGCTTGCCGACTAGCGACAATGAGCAGTTCTTC. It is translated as CASSLPTSDNEQFF.